This entry describes one TCR beta chain. The antigen is not known. Isolation of CD4+ naive, central memory, regulatory and stem cell-like memory cells was achieved by sorting via CD45RO/CCR7/CD25/CD127/CD95/CD27. Each of the sorted populations had a purity greater than 95%. J lost 3 bases, V lost 7 bases, and 4 bases had no gene match. Germline assignment: CDR1 SNHLY and CDR2 FYNNEI. This CDR3 region has 14 residues. The authors reverse transcribed all of the isolated RNA, so sequencing captured expressed TCRB transcripts. Libraries were prepared by immunoSEQ multiplex PCR; TCRdb keeps only in-frame clonotypes and omits some of them. Of around 300,000 clones in the sample, 15% were seen once. The entry originates in a study of beta chain features in type 1 diabetes. Overall study findings and caveats: Whatever favoring of shorter templates PCR might show would apply equally to patients and controls. Whether TCRB rearrangement is influenced by HLA type was left unresolved in this analysis. Shorter TCRB CDR3s, moderately but significantly so, were found in Type 1 diabetes patients in all four CD4+ subsets.

The chain links TRBV2 to TRBJ2-2; 8 positions match TRBD1. This sequence was found in a man between 18 and 29 years old with type 1 diabetes. Sequenced material: naive CD4+ T cells from blood. The CDR3 region is CASTQGAHTGELFF. The DNA of the CDR3 is TGTGCCAGCACCCAGGGGGCGCACACCGGGGAGCTGTTTTTT.